This TCR beta chain originates from a study of response to subunit inactivated influenza vaccine. The CDR3 is 14 amino acids. With 0 bases removed from V and 5 bases from J, the gap between germline ends came to 8 bases. Germline V gene data show CDR1 as LGHDT and CDR2 as YNNKEL (reference sequence). TCRdb re-called the RT-PCR reads with MiXCR, one entry per CDR3 protein. The sample has around 530,000 distinct CDR3 sequences, about 17% seen once. The origin of this receptor is a man aged 45 to 75 who received an inactivated influenza vaccine. The chain uses TRBV3-1 and TRBJ2-1; D not resolved. Sequences were derived from CD4+ T cells sorted from PBMCs, sampled around 25 months after vaccination. The CDR3 DNA is TGTGCCAGCAGCCAAGAACCCCTGGACAATGAGCAGTTCTTC. Amino acids: CASSQEPLDNEQFF.